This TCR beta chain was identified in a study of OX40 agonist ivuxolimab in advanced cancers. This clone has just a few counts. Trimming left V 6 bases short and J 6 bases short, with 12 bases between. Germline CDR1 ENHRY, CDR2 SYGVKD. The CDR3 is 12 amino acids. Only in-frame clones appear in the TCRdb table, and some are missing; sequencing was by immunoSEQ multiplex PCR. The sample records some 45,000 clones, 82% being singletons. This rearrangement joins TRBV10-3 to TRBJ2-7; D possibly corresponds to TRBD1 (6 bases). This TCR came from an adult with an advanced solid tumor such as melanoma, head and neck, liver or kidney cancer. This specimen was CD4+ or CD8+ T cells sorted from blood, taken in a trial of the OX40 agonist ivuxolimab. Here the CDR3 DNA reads TGTGCCATCAGGGAATCACAGGGCGAGCAGTACTTC. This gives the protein CAIRESQGEQYF.